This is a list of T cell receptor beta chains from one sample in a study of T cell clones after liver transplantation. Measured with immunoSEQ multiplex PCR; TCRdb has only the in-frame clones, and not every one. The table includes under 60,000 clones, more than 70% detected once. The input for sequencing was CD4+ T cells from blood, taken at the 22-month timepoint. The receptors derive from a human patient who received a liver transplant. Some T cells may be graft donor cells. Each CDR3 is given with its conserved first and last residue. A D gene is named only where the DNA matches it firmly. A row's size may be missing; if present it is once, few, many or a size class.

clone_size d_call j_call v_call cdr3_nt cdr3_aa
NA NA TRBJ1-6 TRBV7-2 TGTGCCAGCAGCCGCGTTGGGAATTCACCCCTCCACTTT CASSRVGNSPLHF
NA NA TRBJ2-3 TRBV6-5 TGTGCCAGCAGTTTGGTAGCCCGAGATACGCAGTATTTT CASSLVARDTQYF
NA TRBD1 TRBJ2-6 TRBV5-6 TGTGCCAGCAGCTTCCGGACAGGGGATTTCTCTGGGGCCAACGTCCTGACTTTC CASSFRTGDFSGANVLTF
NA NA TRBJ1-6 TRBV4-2 TGTGCCAGCAGCCAAGATGACCGGGCTAGTTCACCCCTCCACTTT CASSQDDRASSPLHF
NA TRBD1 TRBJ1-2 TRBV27 TGTGCCAGCGGAGACAGGGGTGGCTACACCTTC CASGDRGGYTF
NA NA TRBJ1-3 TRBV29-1 TGCAGCGTTAGTGTGGCGGCGGGTGGAAACACCATATATTTT CSVSVAAGGNTIYF
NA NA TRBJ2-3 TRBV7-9 TGTGCCAGCAGCCGACCAAGTGGGACCTCACCAGATACGCAGTATTTT CASSRPSGTSPDTQYF
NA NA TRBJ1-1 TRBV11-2 TGTGCCAGCAGCTTAGACGGGAGGGGGTGGGCGAACACTGAAGCTTTCTTT CASSLDGRGWANTEAFF
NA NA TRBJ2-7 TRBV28 TGTGCCAGCAGTTCCTTCGCGGGGTCCTACGAGCAGTACTTC CASSSFAGSYEQYF
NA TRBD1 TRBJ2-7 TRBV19 TGTGCCAGTAGTACGCGGACAGGGCGATACGAGCAGTACTTC CASSTRTGRYEQYF
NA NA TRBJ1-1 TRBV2 TGTGCCAGCAGACGGGGCCTTAACACTGAAGCTTTCTTT CASRRGLNTEAFF
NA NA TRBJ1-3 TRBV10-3 TGTGCCATCACGCAGATCTCTGGAAACACCATATATTTT CAITQISGNTIYF
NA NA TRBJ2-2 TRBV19 TGTGCCAGTAATCCTAGGGCCGGAGGGGCTGACACCGGGGAGCTGTTTTTT CASNPRAGGADTGELFF
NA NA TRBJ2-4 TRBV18 TGTGCCAGCTCAACGGGCGGCGCGGCCAAAAACATTCAGTACTTC CASSTGGAAKNIQYF
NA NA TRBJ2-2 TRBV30 TGTGCCTGGAGTGTATCCCGCCACAGAAACACCGGGGAGCTGTTTTTT CAWSVSRHRNTGELFF
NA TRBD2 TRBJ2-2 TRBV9 TGTGCCAGCAGCTCCCGACTAGCGGGGGGGCCCGGCACCGGGGAGCTGTTTTTT CASSSRLAGGPGTGELFF
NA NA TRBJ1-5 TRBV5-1 TGCGCCAGCAGCTTCGGGGTGAATCAGCCCCAGCATTTT CASSFGVNQPQHF
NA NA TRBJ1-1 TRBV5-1 TGCGCCAGCAGCTTGCAGGGGAACACTGAAGCTTTCTTT CASSLQGNTEAFF
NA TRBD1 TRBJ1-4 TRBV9 TGTGCCAGCAGCGGATACAGGGGCTATAATGAAAAACTGTTTTTT CASSGYRGYNEKLFF
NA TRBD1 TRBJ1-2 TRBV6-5 TGTGCCAGCAGTGCACAACAGGGGGGCGACTATGGCTACACCTTC CASSAQQGGDYGYTF
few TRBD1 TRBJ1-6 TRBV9 TGTGCCAGCAGCGGAGGACAGGGGAGGAATTCACCCCTCCACTTT CASSGGQGRNSPLHF